The following is a T cell receptor (beta chain) sequence with its context. No antigen is known for it. The source of the sample is a study of shared clonotypes between healthy human individuals. Study results and caveats: Among non-shared clonotypes, generation probabilities were lower than among those shared by all four donors.

Naive CD8 cells comprised CD45RO-negative, CCR7-positively selected cells, excluding terminally differentiated effector memory CD45RA+ cells. In the source study's methods: ImmunoSEQ yielded junction-only sequences lacking quality scores, so filtering differed. Produced via immunoSEQ multiplex PCR; TCRdb's table is partial and in-frame only. V and J calls and clone size come straight from that table; D and trimming were deduced from the DNA. The sample shows 2 million to 2.5 million clones, roughly 94% of them seen only once. The CDR3 has 12 amino acids. The germline gives CDR1 LNHNV, CDR2 YYDKDF (reference sequence). The V end was cut by 1 base, the J end by 9 bases, with 7 bases between.

The source is a man younger than 30 in good health. This chain joins TRBV15 and TRBJ2-1, with D possibly called TRBD1 or TRBD2 (5 bases each). Sequencing input: naive CD8+ T cells sorted from blood. In DNA form, the CDR3 reads TGTGCCACCAGCAGAGTGGGGACTGAGCAGTTCTTC. Its translation: CATSRVGTEQFF.